This is a list of T cell receptor beta chains from one sample in a study of T-cell reconstitution after alpha-beta-depleted transplantation in children. TCRdb passed the PCR reads through MiXCR, listing each CDR3 protein once. The sample carries a few hundred thousand distinct CDR3 sequences, 10% to 15% recorded once. Material: PBMCs, mostly from graft donor cells, obtained 360 days after TCRalphabeta/CD19-depleted stem cell transplant. The receptors come from a male patient under 18 who had a stem cell transplant for acute myeloid leukemia, so the T cells may come from the graft donor. The CDR3 runs from the conserved cysteine through the conserved F or W.

TRBV28,CASSLGAVYGYTF
TRBV20-1,CSARDRGRTSTDTQYF
TRBV4-3,CASSQAAAGGWTGELFF
TRBV7-2,CASSFDRAPDTQYF
TRBV24-1,CATSDRDYAVYNEQFF
TRBV20-1,CSARDRDSSGYTF
TRBV15,CATRDRVSGNTIYF
TRBV7-2,CASSPSIYTQYF
TRBV28,CASSFAGSSYNSPLHF
TRBV12-3/TRBV12-4,CASSLFGGGRALNEQFF
TRBV3-1,CASSQDIGPTDTQYF
TRBV3-1,CASSQVDREKTQYF
TRBV28,CASSEIGTVVSYEQYF
TRBV20-1,CSARPGQAFSYEQYF
TRBV6-5,CASRQDSYEQYF
TRBV20-1,CSAISHRGGIYEQYF